This T cell receptor beta chain is drawn from a study of post-analysis software for immune sequencing data (dated by TCRdb to between 2014 and 2016). Looking at the study overall: Recorded disease courses included relapsing-remitting, secondary progressive and progressive-relapsing multiple sclerosis, with some patients lacking subtype annotation. Patient repertoires were compared against roughly 11 previously published healthy control repertoires from donors aged roughly 6 to 26 years. A subset of samples was prepared in parallel using single-end sample barcoding, then pooled and co-amplified after Illumina adapter ligation. Overall study results and their limits: The control group was slightly older than the multiple sclerosis patient group. Direct clustering with F measure showed strong co-clustering of samples prepared in the same batch, prompting a batch-effect correction. Significantly higher frequencies in patients than in controls were found for roughly 5 TRBV segments, including TRBV5-6, TRBV5-1 and TRBV20-1. Significantly lower normalized Chao1 diversity was found in multiple sclerosis patients than in controls, suggesting substantial peripheral T-cell clonal expansion.

The junction shows trimming of 1 base on V and 5 bases on J, plus 27 bases between the germline ends. The germline V gene sets CDR1 to SGHAT and CDR2 to FQNNGV. The cysteine opens and the phenylalanine closes a CDR3 of 20 amino acids. The read is trimmed to its CDR3 DNA, 60 bases read in frame from base 1. The library was built by means of PCR. The listed sequencing device is Illumina HiSeq 2500. To reduce PCR and sequencing biases, unique molecular identifiers were incorporated into the TCR beta cDNA libraries. Every 1 to 10 million input T cells yielded 500,000 or so cDNA molecules, meaning each molecule approximated one T cell. Patient libraries were prepared and sequenced with the same protocol used for the earlier healthy control dataset. Samples belonging to the same batch were prepared together, multiplexed and sequenced on a shared HiSeq lane. In the authors' own workflow: Raw barcoded reads were processed with MIGEC, and single-read molecular identifier groups were discarded before consensus assembly and CDR3 extraction. VDJtools was used for post-analysis of the clonotype tables, and diversity was normalized by down-sampling every dataset to the size of the smallest sample. To correct batch-related cross-sample contamination, repertoire overlap clustering matched CDR3 amino acid sequences but not nucleotide sequences. The raw public data were reprocessed by TCRdb itself: fastp quality trimming at Q25, MiXCR clonotype calling, in-frame beta chains only. Every CDR3 protein is listed once, alongside the most common genes and DNA of its rows. Clone size and V and J calls follow TCRdb, not the original study. The sample profile shows about 570,000 distinct CDR3 sequences; less than 40% of them were found once. The top ten clones comprise approximately 6% of the sample.

A note on this clonotype: Its antigen remains unidentified. The input lacks base qualities; no much larger clone sits a single base away.

TCR beta repertoires were profiled from peripheral blood of some 13 young patients with multiple sclerosis to demonstrate the VDJtools post-analysis software. The multiple sclerosis patients were children and adolescents between roughly 6 and 17 years of age. The receptor was derived from a girl aged 2-17 years with multiple sclerosis. Sequences were obtained from blood. The chain was built from TRBV11-2 and TRBJ2-4; the D gene could be either TRBD1 or TRBD2, each agreeing at 6 bases. The CDR3 amino acid sequence is: CASSLVTPLANTGAQNIQYF. The nucleotide sequence is given as TGTGCCAGCAGCTTAGTCACCCCGCTGGCCAACACGGGGGCTCAAAACATTCAGTACTTC.